This TCR beta chain was sequenced for a study of cytomegalovirus exposure and HLA in healthy donors. Study outcomes and limitations: Several of the most significant clusters appeared linked to common viral pathogens, based on a later analysis. Some V segments could not be told apart, so they were left out, TRBV6-2 and TRBV6-3 among them. Despite most TCR sequences being rare, some public TCRs occurred in many donors. Follow-up analysis later connected one missense variant in DCLRE1C with trimming of TCR beta V- and J-genes.

Remarks on this clone: What it binds is not known.

The CDR3 loop spans 14 amino acids. V was pared by 2 bases and J by 0 bases, with 6 bases between. CDR1 and CDR2 (germline): SEHNR, FQNEAQ (reference sequence). The study ran its PCR with 60 Vbeta and 13 Jbeta primers. The method was immunoSEQ multiplex PCR; TCRdb's version includes in-frame clones alone and lacks a portion of them. The table records over 100,000 clones, roughly three fifths of them present only once. The chain links TRBV7-9 to TRBJ2-3; D call uncertain. This sequence was found in a man in his forties in good health and CMV-seropositive. The sequencing sample was made of PBMCs. CDR3 in DNA: TGTGCCAGCAGCTTAAAACAGAGCACAGATACGCAGTATTTT. As protein: CASSLKQSTDTQYF.